This T cell receptor beta chain was sequenced in a study of OX40 agonist ivuxolimab in advanced cancers. Assay used: immunoSEQ multiplex PCR; TCRdb lists only in-frame clones, some missing. The sample includes about 43,000 clones, around 94% of them seen just once. The CDR3 is 15 residues long. CDR1 is MNHEY and CDR2 is SMNVEV in the germline V gene (reference sequence). V was cut by 4 bases and J by 3 bases, with 16 bases left in between. The specimen comprised CD4+ or CD8+ T cells sorted from blood, sampled in a trial of the OX40 agonist ivuxolimab. The sequence was collected from an adult with an advanced solid tumor such as melanoma, head and neck, liver or kidney cancer. The V call is TRBV27, the J call TRBJ2-7, with D possibly TRBD2 on 6 matching bases. CDR3 coding DNA: TGTGCCAGCAGTTGGGACTCCTCTCCTGTCTACGAGCAGTACTTC. Its protein is CASSWDSSPVYEQYF.